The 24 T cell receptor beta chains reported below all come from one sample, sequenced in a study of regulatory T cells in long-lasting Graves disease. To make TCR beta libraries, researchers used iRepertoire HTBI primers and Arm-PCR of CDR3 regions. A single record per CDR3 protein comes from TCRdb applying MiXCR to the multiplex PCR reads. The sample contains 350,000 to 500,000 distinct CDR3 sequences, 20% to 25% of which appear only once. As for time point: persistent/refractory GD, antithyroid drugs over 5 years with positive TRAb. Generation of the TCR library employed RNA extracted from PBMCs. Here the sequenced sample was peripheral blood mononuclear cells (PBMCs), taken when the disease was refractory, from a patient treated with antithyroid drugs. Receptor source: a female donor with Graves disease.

CDR3 nucleotides: TGTGCCACCAGCAGAGGGGCTAGCGGGAGGGTGTCAGATACGCAGTATTTT. Translation gives CATSRGASGRVSDTQYF. This chain uses TRBV15 with TRBJ2-3, with TRBD2 identical over 12 bases. Germline assignment: CDR1 LNHNV and CDR2 YYDKDF (reference sequence). J lost 4 bases, V lost 1 base, and 6 bases had no gene match. The CDR3 extends over 17 amino acids.

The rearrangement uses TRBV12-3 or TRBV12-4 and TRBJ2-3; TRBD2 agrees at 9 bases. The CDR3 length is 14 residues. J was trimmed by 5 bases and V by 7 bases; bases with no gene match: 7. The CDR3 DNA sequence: TGTGCCAGCAACCTAGCGGGATCGGGAGATACGCAGTATTTT. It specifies CASNLAGSGDTQYF.

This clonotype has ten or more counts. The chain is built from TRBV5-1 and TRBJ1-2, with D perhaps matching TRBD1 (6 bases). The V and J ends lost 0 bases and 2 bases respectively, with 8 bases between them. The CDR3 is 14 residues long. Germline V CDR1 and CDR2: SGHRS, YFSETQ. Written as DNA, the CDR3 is TGCGCCAGCAGCTTGGTTCAGGGGAACTATGGCTACACCTTC. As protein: CASSLVQGNYGYTF.

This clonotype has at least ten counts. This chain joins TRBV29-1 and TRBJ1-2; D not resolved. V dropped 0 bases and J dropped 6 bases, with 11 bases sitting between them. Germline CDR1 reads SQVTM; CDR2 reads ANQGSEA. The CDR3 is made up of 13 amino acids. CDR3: CSVEETLRHGYTF. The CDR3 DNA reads TGCAGCGTTGAAGAGACGTTGAGACATGGCTACACCTTC.

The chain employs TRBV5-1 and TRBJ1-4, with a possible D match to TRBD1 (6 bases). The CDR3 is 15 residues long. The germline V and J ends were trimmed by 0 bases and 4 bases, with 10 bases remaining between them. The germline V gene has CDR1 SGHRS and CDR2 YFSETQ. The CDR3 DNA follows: TGCGCCAGCAGCTTGGACGGGACAAGTAATGAAAAACTGTTTTTT. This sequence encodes CASSLDGTSNEKLFF. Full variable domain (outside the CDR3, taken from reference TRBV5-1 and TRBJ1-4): KAGVTQTPRYLIKTRGQQVTLSCSPISGHRSVSWYQQTPGQGLQFLFEYFSETQRNKGNFPGRFSGRQFSNSRSEMNVSTLELGDSALYLCASSLDGTSNEKLFFGSGTQLSVL.

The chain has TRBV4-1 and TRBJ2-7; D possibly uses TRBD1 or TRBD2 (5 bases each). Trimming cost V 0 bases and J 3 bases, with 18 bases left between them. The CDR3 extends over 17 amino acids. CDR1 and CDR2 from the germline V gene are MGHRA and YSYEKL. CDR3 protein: CASSQEGGTLTNYEQYF. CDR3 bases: TGCGCCAGCAGCCAAGAAGGTGGGACCTTAACGAACTACGAGCAGTACTTC.

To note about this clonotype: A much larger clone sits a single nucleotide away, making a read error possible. The CDR3 region is CASSPQGEGANVLTF. CDR3 sequence (DNA): TGTGCCAGCAGTCCGCAGGGGGAAGGCGCCAACGTCCTGACTTTC. The chain uses TRBV3-1 and TRBJ2-6, with 7 bases that match TRBD1. Germline V lookup: CDR1 LGHDT, CDR2 YNNKEL (reference sequence). The CDR3 totals 15 residues. The V and J ends lost 6 bases and 7 bases, in that order; junction bases with no gene match: 9.

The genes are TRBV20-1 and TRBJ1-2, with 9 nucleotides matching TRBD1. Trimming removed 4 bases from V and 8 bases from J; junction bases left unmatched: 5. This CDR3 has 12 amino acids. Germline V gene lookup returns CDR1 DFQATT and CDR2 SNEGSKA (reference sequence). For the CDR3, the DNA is TGCAGTGCTACTGACAGGGGGACGGGCTACACCTTC. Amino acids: CSATDRGTGYTF.

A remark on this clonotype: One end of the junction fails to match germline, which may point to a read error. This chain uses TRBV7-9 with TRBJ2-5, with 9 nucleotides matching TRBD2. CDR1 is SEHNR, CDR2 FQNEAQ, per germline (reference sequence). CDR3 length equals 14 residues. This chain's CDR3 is CASSVAGVQETQYF. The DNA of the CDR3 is TGTGCCAGCAGCGTAGCGGGAGTCCAAGAGACCCAGTACTTC.

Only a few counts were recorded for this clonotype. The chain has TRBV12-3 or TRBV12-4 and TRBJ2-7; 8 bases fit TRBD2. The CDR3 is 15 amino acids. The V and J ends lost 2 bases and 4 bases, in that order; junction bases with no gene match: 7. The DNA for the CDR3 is TGTGCCAGCAGTTTATGGGGAGCGGGAGCGTACGAGCAGTACTTC. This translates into CASSLWGAGAYEQYF.

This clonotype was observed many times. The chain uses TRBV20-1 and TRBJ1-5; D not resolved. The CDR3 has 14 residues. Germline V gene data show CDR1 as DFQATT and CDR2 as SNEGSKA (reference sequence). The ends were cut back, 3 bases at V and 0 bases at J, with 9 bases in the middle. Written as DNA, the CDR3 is TGCAGTGCTAGGACGGGATATAGCAATCAGCCCCAGCATTTT. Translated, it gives CSARTGYSNQPQHF.

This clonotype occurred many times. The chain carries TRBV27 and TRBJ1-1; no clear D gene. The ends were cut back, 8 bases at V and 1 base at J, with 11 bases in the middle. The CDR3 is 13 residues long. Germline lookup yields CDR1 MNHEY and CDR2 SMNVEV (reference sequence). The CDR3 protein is CASGNHPNTEAFF. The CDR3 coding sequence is TGTGCCAGCGGGAACCACCCGAACACTGAAGCTTTCTTT.

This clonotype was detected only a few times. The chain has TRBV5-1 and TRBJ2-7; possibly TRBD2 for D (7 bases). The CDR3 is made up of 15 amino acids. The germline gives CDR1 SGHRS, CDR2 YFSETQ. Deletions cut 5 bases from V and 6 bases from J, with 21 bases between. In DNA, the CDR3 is TGCGCCAGCAGTTATACCTCGTCAGGGGAGGGCGAGCAGTACTTC. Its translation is CASSYTSSGEGEQYF.

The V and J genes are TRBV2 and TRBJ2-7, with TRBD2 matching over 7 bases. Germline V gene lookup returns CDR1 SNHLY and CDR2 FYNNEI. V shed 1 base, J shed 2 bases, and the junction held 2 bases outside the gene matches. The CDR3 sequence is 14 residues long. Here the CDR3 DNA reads TGTGCCAGCAGTGAAGAGGGAGGGCCCTACGAGCAGTACTTC. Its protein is CASSEEGGPYEQYF.

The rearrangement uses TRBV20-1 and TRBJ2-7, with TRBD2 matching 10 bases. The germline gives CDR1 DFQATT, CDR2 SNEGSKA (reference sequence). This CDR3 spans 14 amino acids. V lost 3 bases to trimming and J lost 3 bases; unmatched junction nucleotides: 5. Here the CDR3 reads CSASGLAGVYEQYF. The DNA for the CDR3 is TGCAGTGCTAGTGGGCTAGCGGGAGTCTACGAGCAGTACTTC.

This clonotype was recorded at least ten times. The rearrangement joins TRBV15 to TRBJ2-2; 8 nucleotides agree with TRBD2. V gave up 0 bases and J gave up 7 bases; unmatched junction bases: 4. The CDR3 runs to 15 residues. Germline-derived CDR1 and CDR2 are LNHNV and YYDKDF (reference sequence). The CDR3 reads CATSRDAAGDGELFF. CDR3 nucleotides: TGTGCCACCAGCAGAGATGCAGCGGGGGACGGGGAGCTGTTTTTT.

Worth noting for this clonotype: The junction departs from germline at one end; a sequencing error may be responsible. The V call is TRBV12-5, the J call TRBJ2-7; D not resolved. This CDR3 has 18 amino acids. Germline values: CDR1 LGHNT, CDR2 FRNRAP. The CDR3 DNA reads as TGTGCTAATGGTTCCCGGCAGGCCTTCCCGGCTATAGTCTACGAGCAGTACTTC. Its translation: CANGSRQAFPAIVYEQYF.

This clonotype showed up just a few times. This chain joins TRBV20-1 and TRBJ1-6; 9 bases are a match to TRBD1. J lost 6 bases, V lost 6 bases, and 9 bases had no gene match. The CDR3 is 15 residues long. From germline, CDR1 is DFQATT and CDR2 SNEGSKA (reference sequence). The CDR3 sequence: CSANSGTGLNSPLHF. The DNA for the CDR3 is TGCAGTGCAAATTCCGGGACAGGGCTTAATTCACCCCTCCACTTT.

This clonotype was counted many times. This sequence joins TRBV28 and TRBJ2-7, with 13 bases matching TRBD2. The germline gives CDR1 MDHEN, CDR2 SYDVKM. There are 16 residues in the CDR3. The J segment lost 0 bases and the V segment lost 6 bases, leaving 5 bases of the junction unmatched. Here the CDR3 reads CASSRTSGSFSYEQYF. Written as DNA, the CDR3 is TGTGCCAGCAGCCGGACTAGCGGGAGCTTCTCCTACGAGCAGTACTTC.

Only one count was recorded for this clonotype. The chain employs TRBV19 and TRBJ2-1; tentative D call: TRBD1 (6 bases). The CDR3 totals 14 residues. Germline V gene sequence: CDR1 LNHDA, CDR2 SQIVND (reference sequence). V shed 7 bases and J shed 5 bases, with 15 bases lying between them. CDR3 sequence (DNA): TGTGCCAGTAAGGGGGTATGGAGCGACAATGAGCAGTTCTTC. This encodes CASKGVWSDNEQFF.

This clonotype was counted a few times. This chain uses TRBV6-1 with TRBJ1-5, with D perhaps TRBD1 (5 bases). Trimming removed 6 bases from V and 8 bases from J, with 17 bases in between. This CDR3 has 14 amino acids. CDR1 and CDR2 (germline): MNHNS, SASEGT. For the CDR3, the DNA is TGTGCCAGCAGCCCCGCCTGGGACCTGGAGCCCCAGCATTTT. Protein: CASSPAWDLEPQHF.

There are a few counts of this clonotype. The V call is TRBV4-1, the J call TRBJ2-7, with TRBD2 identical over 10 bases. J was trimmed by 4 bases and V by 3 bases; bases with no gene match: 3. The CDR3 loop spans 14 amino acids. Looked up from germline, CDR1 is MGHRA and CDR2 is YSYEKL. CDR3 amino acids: CASSHLAGEYEQYF. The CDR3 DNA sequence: TGCGCCAGCAGCCACCTAGCGGGAGAGTACGAGCAGTACTTC.

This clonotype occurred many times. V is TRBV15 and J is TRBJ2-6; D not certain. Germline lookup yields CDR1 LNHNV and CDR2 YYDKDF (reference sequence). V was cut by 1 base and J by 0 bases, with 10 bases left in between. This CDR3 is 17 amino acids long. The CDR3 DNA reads TGTGCCACCAGCAGAGGCATTCACTACTCTGGGGCCAACGTCCTGACTTTC. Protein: CATSRGIHYSGANVLTF.

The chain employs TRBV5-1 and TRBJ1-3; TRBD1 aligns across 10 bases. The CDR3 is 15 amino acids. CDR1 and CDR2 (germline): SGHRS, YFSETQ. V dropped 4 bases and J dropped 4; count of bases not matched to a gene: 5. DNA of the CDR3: TGCGCCAGCAGCGAGGGGACAGGGGTCGGAAACACCATATATTTT. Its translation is CASSEGTGVGNTIYF.